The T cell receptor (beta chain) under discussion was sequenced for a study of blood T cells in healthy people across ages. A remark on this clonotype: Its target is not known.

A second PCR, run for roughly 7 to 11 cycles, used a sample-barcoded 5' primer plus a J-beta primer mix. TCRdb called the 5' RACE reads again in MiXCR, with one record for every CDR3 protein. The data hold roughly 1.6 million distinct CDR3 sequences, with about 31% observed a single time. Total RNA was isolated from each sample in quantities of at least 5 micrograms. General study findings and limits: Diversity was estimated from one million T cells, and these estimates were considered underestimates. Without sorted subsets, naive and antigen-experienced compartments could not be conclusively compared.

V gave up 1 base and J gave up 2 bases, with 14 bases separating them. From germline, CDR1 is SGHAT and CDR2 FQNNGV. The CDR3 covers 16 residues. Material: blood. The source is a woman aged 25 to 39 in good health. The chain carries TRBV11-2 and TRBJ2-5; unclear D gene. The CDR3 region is CASSLVTGSRQETQYF. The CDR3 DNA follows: TGTGCCAGCAGCTTAGTCACGGGCTCGAGGCAAGAGACCCAGTACTTC.